The TCR beta chain described here comes from a study of T cell responses to AZD1222 COVID-19 vaccine. The method was immunoSEQ multiplex PCR; TCRdb's version includes in-frame clones alone and lacks a portion of them. The sample lists about 140,000 clones, over 85% seen once, with approximately 1.8% in the top ten. In regard to this clone: The target antigen is unknown.

Study-level findings and limits: Donors, mostly white British, included more females; clonal diversity was possibly underestimated.

This specimen consisted of peripheral blood, obtained 28 days after the second AZD1222 dose. This receptor was obtained from an adult who received the AZD1222 COVID-19 vaccine.

CDR3 loop: CASSPRGQGTGNTIYF. The CDR3 DNA reads TGTGCCAGCAGCCCAAGGGGGCAGGGGACTGGAAACACCATATATTTT. This rearrangement joins TRBV16 to TRBJ1-3; TRBD1 agrees at 7 bases. This CDR3 is 16 amino acids long. Unmatched junction bases numbered 8, after V lost 4 bases and J lost 2 bases. Germline loops: CDR1 KGHSY, CDR2 FQNENV.